These 30 T cell receptor beta chains originate from one sample sequenced in a study of tissue T cells after allogeneic stem cell transplantation. Profiling relied on immunoSEQ multiplex PCR, and the TCRdb table lists in-frame clones only, not all of them. This table has roughly 1,500 clones, over 40% appearing once. Documented time point: mouse harvest day 14 after allogeneic transplant. Tail vein injection delivered 10^7 T-cell-depleted bone marrow cells and 10^6 splenic CD5+ T cells. Sequenced: spleen. The receptors stem from a female BALB/c mouse given C57BL/6 T cells with graft-versus-host disease after an allogeneic hematopoietic cell transplant.

By frequency in the sample, this clone is large. The listed genes are named as in mouse. Coverage ceases 1 residue before the CDR3 finishes, and the germline J gene fills in the end. This chain joins TRBV19 and TRBJ2-5, with 8 bases fitting TRBD1. Germline lookup yields CDR1 FNHDT and CDR2 SITEND (reference sequence). The CDR3 totals 13 residues. Trimming removed 5 bases from V and 3 bases from J; junction bases left unmatched: 2. CDR3 DNA (partial): TGTGCCAGCAGCCGGGACAGGCAAGACACCCAGTAC. Its translation is CASSRDRQDTQY. From start to end, the CDR3 is CASSRDRQDTQYF. The variable domain in full, completed from reference TRBV19 and TRBJ2-5, reads GGIITQTPKFLIGQEGQKLTLKCQQNFNHDTMYWYRQDSGKGLRLIYYSITENDLQKGDLSEGYDASREKKSSFSLTVTSAQKNEMAVFLCASSRDRQDTQYFGPGTRLLVL.

As concerns this clone: This sequence is one base from a far larger clone and is likely a read error. The germline and genes are mouse ones. The read falls 1 residue short of the CDR3 end, and the missing part is taken from the germline J gene. Additional DNA sequences in this sample encode the identical CDR3. V gene TRBV4 combines with J gene TRBJ1-5; D not certain. CDR3 size: 13 residues. V was pared by 7 bases and J by 3 bases, with 10 bases between. Per germline, CDR1 LGHDT and CDR2 YNNKQL (reference sequence). This chain's CDR3 is CASTSTVNQAPLF. The part of the CDR3 DNA that was read is TGTGCCAGCACCTCAACAGTCAACCAGGCTCCGCTT.

This clone is categorized as large. Gene names and germline match the mouse. The sequenced fragment ends 1 residue before the CDR3 boundary, so the rest is inferred from the germline J gene. The J gene is TRBJ2-7, the V gene TRBV1, with D unclear. The CDR3 is 16 amino acids. Trimming removed 0 bases at V and 0 bases at J, with 12 bases between. Germline V gives CDR1 NSQYPW, CDR2 LRSPGD (reference sequence). The sequenced CDR3 bases are TGCACCTGCAGTGCAGATCCGGGGAGGAGCTCCTATGAACAGTAC. Translating it yields CTCSADPGRSSYEQY. The full CDR3 protein is CTCSADPGRSSYEQYF. Filled out from reference TRBV1 and TRBJ2-7, the complete variable domain reads VTLLEQNPRWRLVPRGQAVNLRCILKNSQYPWMSWYQQDLQKQLQWLFTLRSPGDKEVKSLPGADYLATRVTDTELRLQVANMSQGRTLYCTCSADPGRSSYEQYFGPGTRLTVL.

This clone was detected only a few times. Gene labels here are mouse ones. The read halts 1 residue ahead of the CDR3 end, with the missing end drawn from the germline J gene. The chain carries TRBV13-3 and TRBJ2-1, with D perhaps matching TRBD1 (5 bases). The CDR3 contains 14 residues. Germline lookup yields CDR1 NNHDY and CDR2 SYVADS. V lost 3 bases and J 0 bases, leaving 7 bases between the germline ends. CDR3 sequence: CASSARVNYAEQFF. CDR3 DNA, as far as it was read: TGTGCCAGCAGTGCCAGGGTTAACTATGCTGAGCAGTTC.

As concerns this clone: Mouse gene names and germline throughout. The sequence runs out 1 residue before the end of the CDR3; the remainder is reconstructed from the germline J gene. V and J are TRBV5 and TRBJ2-7; 7 nucleotides match TRBD2. The germline gives CDR1 LGHNA, CDR2 YNLKQL (reference sequence). Germline trimming cut 0 bases from V and 7 bases from J; bases unmatched to any gene: 6. CDR3 length equals 14 residues. Partial CDR3 DNA: TGTGCCAGCAGCCAAGATCCCTGGGGGTGGGAACAGTAC. This translates into CASSQDPWGWEQY. In full, the CDR3 is CASSQDPWGWEQYF.

Remarks on this clone: Gene names follow the mouse nomenclature. The read comes to an end 1 residue before the CDR3 does, leaving the germline J gene to fill in the end. The chain links TRBV14 to TRBJ2-7; 12 nucleotides line up with TRBD2. Germline trimming cut 5 bases from V and 2 bases from J; bases unmatched to any gene: 5. There are 15 residues in the CDR3. CDR1 SGHDT and CDR2 FRDEAV come from the germline V gene. CDR3 DNA (partial): TGTGCCAGCAGCCTAGGGACTGGGGGGACCTATGAACAGTAC. Translated: CASSLGTGGTYEQY. The whole CDR3 region reads CASSLGTGGTYEQYF. Supplemented by reference TRBV14 and TRBJ2-7, the full variable domain reads EAGVTQSPRYAVLQEGQAVSFWCDPISGHDTLYWYQQPRDQGPQLLVYFRDEAVIDNSQLPSDRFSAVRPKGTNSTLKIQSAKQGDTATYLCASSLGTGGTYEQYFGPGTRLTVL.

This clone appeared a few times. Mouse names are used for the genes. Read coverage stops 1 residue before the CDR3 terminus; the germline J gene supplies the remainder. J is TRBJ2-5 and V is TRBV30; D is uncertain. V was cut by 3 bases and J by 0 bases, with 7 bases left in between. The CDR3 loop spans 13 amino acids. Germline CDR1 is SQVVS and CDR2 is ANEGSEA. Here the CDR3 reads CSSSWVNQDTQYF. The CDR3 DNA, read in part, is TGTAGTTCTAGTTGGGTTAACCAAGACACCCAGTAC. Based on the CDR3 plus reference TRBV30 and TRBJ2-5, the full variable domain is SVLLYQKPNRDICQSGTSLKIQCVADSQVVSMFWYQQFQEQSLMLMATANEGSEATYESGFTKDKFPISRPNLTFSTLTVNNARPGDSSIYFCSSSWVNQDTQYFGPGTRLLVL.

Turning to this clone: The germline and genes are mouse ones. The missing CDR3 end, 1 residue past where the read stops, is filled in from the germline J gene. The chain recombines TRBV2 with TRBJ2-1, with 9 bases lining up with TRBD2. The CDR3 totals 16 residues. With V trimmed by 2 bases and J by 1 base, 3 bases remained unmatched. Germline V gene sequence: CDR1 LGHNA, CDR2 YSYQKL. The DNA read from the CDR3 is TGTGCCAGCAGCCAATCTGACTGGGGGAACTATGCTGAGCAGTTC. It translates to CASSQSDWGNYAEQF. The full CDR3 protein reads CASSQSDWGNYAEQFF.

Comments on this clone: Germline and genes here are mouse. The CDR3 goes on 1 residue after the read ends, and that part is filled in from the germline J gene. This chain connects TRBV26 to TRBJ2-3, with a tentative D call TRBD2 (6 bases). V shed 8 bases and J shed 0 bases, with 12 bases lying between them. This CDR3 is built from 14 residues. In germline, CDR1 is KGHPV, CDR2 FQNQEV (reference sequence). The CDR3: CASSTGSSAETLYF. CDR3 DNA (partial): TGTGCCAGCTCCACTGGGTCTAGTGCAGAAACGCTGTAT.

As to this clone: Germline is not matched at one junction end, which may reflect a read error. Mouse gene names apply. The read is 1 residue too short to cover the CDR3 end, so that end is filled in from the germline J gene. Other DNA variants within this sample encode the same CDR3. The chain combines TRBV2 with TRBJ2-1; 8 bases are shared with TRBD1. The germline gives CDR1 LGHNA, CDR2 YSYQKL. The length of the CDR3 is 15 residues. CDR3 amino acids: CASSQEGQGYAEQFF. Partial CDR3 DNA: TGTGCCAGCAGTCAAGAAGGACAGGGCTATGCTGAGCAGTTC.

As to this clone: A much more abundant neighbour one base away suggests this may be a read error. Genes and germline come from the mouse. The CDR3 end lies 1 residue beyond the end of the read and is filled in from the germline J gene. The chain couples TRBV12-1 to TRBJ2-1, with 7 bases identical to TRBD1. Germline CDR1 is SGHSN and CDR2 is HYEKVE. The CDR3 has 15 residues. Partial CDR3 DNA: TGTGCCAGCCCTCTTAACAGGGGAGGCTATGCTGAGCAGTTC. Its protein is CASPLNRGGYAEQF. In full, the CDR3 is CASPLNRGGYAEQFF. Full variable domain (missing parts from reference TRBV12-1 and TRBJ2-1): DSGVVQSPRHIIKEKGGRSVLTCIPISGHSNVVWYQQTLGKELKFLIQHYEKVERDKGFLPSRFSVQQFDDYHSEMNMSALELEDSAMYFCASPLNRGGYAEQFFGPGTRLTVL.

As to this clone: The gene symbols are mouse symbols. The sequence runs out 1 residue before the end of the CDR3; the remainder is reconstructed from the germline J gene. The rearrangement links TRBV12-2 to TRBJ2-7, with unresolved D. V lost 6 bases, J lost 3 bases, and 14 bases lay in between. This CDR3 is 13 amino acids long. Germline values: CDR1 SGHLS, CDR2 HYDKME. The CDR3 loop reads CASSEPGIYEQYF. CDR3 bases read: TGTGCCAGCAGTGAGCCCGGGATCTATGAACAGTAC. The full variable domain, completed using reference TRBV12-2 and TRBJ2-7, is NSGVVQSPRYIIKGKGERSILKCIPISGHLSVAWYQQTQGQELKFFIQHYDKMERDKGNLPSRFSVQQFDDYHSEMNMSALELEDSAVYFCASSEPGIYEQYFGPGTRLTVL.

A word on this clone: These gene names are mouse names. The sequence runs out 1 residue before the end of the CDR3; the remainder is reconstructed from the germline J gene. The chain uses TRBV4 and TRBJ1-1; D may be TRBD1 (5 bases). V was shortened by 7 bases and J by 0 bases, with 9 bases between the two germline ends. Germline CDR1 is LGHDT and CDR2 is YNNKQL (reference sequence). The CDR3 spans 13 residues. CDR3 sequence reads: CASIQGANTEVFF. The CDR3 DNA, read in part, is TGTGCCAGCATCCAGGGTGCAAACACAGAAGTCTTC.

This clone showed up just once. Gene names are the mouse ones. The CDR3 is cut off 1 residue early in the read; its end comes from the germline J gene. The chain couples TRBV5 to TRBJ2-5; no clear D gene. Germline CDR1 and CDR2: LGHNA and YNLKQL (reference sequence). The CDR3 covers 13 residues. V lost 4 bases, J lost 0 bases, and 5 bases lay in between. The CDR3 here is CASSPRNQDTQYF. The covered CDR3 bases are TGTGCCAGCAGCCCCCGTAACCAAGACACCCAGTAC.

Judged by abundance, this clone is large. The gene names given are mouse names. Read data end 1 residue before the CDR3 end; the end is taken from the germline J gene. The chain is built from TRBV2 and TRBJ2-7; 11 nucleotides line up with TRBD2. With V trimmed by 0 bases and J by 4 bases, 2 bases remained unmatched. This CDR3 contains 15 residues. CDR1 LGHNA and CDR2 YSYQKL come from the germline V gene. Partial CDR3 DNA: TGTGCCAGCAGCCAAGATGGGACTGGGGGTTATGAACAGTAC. The encoded protein is CASSQDGTGGYEQY. From start to end, the CDR3 is CASSQDGTGGYEQYF.

Details on this clone: Gene names and germline match the mouse. Coverage ceases 1 residue before the CDR3 finishes, and the germline J gene fills in the end. The chain links TRBV3 to TRBJ2-7, with 11 bases fitting TRBD2. Germline V gene sequence: CDR1 SNHLY, CDR2 FYNGKV (reference sequence). Germline trimming cut 4 bases from V and 5 bases from J; bases unmatched to any gene: 7. The CDR3 is 15 amino acids. This CDR3 reads CASSSGLGGRHEQYF. The part of the CDR3 DNA that was read is TGTGCCAGCAGCTCCGGACTGGGGGGCCGGCATGAACAGTAC.

This clone was detected a few times. Mouse gene names apply. Read coverage stops 1 residue before the CDR3 terminus; the germline J gene supplies the remainder. This chain uses TRBV13-2 with TRBJ2-1; 9 bases fit TRBD2. Per germline, CDR1 NNHNN and CDR2 SYGAGS (reference sequence). CDR3 length equals 15 residues. The trim removed 1 base at V and 1 base at J, leaving 0 bases unmatched. The CDR3: CASGDTGGNYAEQFF. The CDR3 bases that were read are TGTGCCAGCGGTGATACTGGGGGGAACTATGCTGAGCAGTTC.

This clone is labeled as medium-sized. Gene names and germline refer to mouse. The read gets to within 1 residue of the CDR3 end, and the germline J gene fills in the rest. The chain is built from TRBV13-1 and TRBJ2-7, with D uncertain. Per germline, CDR1 NSHNY and CDR2 SYGAGN. The CDR3 spans 14 residues. The V end was cut by 1 base, the J end by 0 bases, with 8 bases between. This CDR3 reads CASSDTRSSYEQYF. The part of the CDR3 DNA that was read is TGTGCCAGCAGTGATACCAGGAGCTCCTATGAACAGTAC.

This clone was recorded a few times. Mouse gene names apply. The read is 1 residue too short to cover the CDR3 end, so that end is filled in from the germline J gene. The chain couples TRBV12-1 to TRBJ1-4, with D possibly being TRBD1 (5 bases). V lost 2 bases to trimming and J lost 1 base, with 10 bases between them. The germline V gene has CDR1 SGHSN and CDR2 HYEKVE. This CDR3 is built from 15 residues. CDR3 DNA, as far as it was read: TGTGCCAGCTCTCGGCAGGGTACTTCCAACGAAAGATTATTT. As protein: CASSRQGTSNERLF. The complete CDR3 sequence is CASSRQGTSNERLFF.

On this clone itself: Genes and germline come from the mouse. The observed sequence ends 1 residue before the CDR3 terminus, with the missing tail filled in from the germline J gene. The J gene is TRBJ1-4, the V gene TRBV3; 11 bases agree with TRBD1. CDR3 size: 14 residues. V gave up 4 bases and J gave up 7 bases; unmatched junction bases: 2. From germline, CDR1 is SNHLY and CDR2 FYNGKV (reference sequence). Here the CDR3 reads CASSWDRGGERLFF. The sequenced CDR3 bases are TGTGCCAGCAGCTGGGACAGGGGGGGCGAAAGATTATTT.

To note about this clone: Here the gene names and germline are mouse. The sequenced fragment ends 1 residue before the CDR3 boundary, so the rest is inferred from the germline J gene. This chain connects TRBV13-1 to TRBJ2-3; tentative D call: TRBD1 (6 bases). V was clipped by 6 bases and J by 3 bases, with 11 bases between them. The CDR3 loop spans 13 amino acids. Germline lookup yields CDR1 NSHNY and CDR2 SYGAGN. CDR3 loop: CASNREGAETLYF. The part of the CDR3 DNA that was read is TGTGCCAGCAACAGGGAGGGGGCAGAAACGCTGTAT.

On this clone itself: Mouse germline and gene names are used. CDR3 amino acids: CASSSTGGFYEQYF. The part of the CDR3 DNA that was read is TGTGCCAGCAGCTCGACTGGGGGGTTCTATGAACAGTAC. The chain employs TRBV3 and TRBJ2-7; 10 positions match TRBD2. The CDR3 goes on 1 residue after the read ends, and that part is filled in from the germline J gene. The CDR3 loop spans 14 amino acids. CDR1 SNHLY and CDR2 FYNGKV come from the germline V gene (reference sequence). The trim removed 4 bases at V and 3 bases at J, leaving 3 bases unmatched.

By its share, this clone is large (0.1 to 1%). Mouse gene names apply. The read falls 1 residue short of the CDR3 end, and the missing part is taken from the germline J gene. The rearrangement joins TRBV26 to TRBJ2-7; 7 bases match TRBD1. CDR1 is KGHPV and CDR2 is FQNQEV in the germline V gene (reference sequence). V lost 6 bases to trimming and J lost 3 bases; unmatched junction nucleotides: 2. CDR3 length equals 12 residues. CDR3 residues: CASSGDSYEQYF. The sequenced CDR3 bases are TGTGCCAGCAGCGGGGACAGCTATGAACAGTAC.

For this clone: Mouse gene names apply. The CDR3 end is not reached by the read, which stops 1 residue before it; the germline J gene fills it in. V usage is TRBV26 and J usage is TRBJ2-4; the D gene is possibly TRBD1 (6 bases). CDR1 KGHPV and CDR2 FQNQEV come from the germline V gene (reference sequence). V was pared by 3 bases and J by 7 bases, with 11 bases between. The CDR3 length is 13 residues. CDR3 in amino acids: CASSLQGLDTLYF. The sequenced part of the CDR3 DNA is TGTGCCAGCAGTCTTCAGGGGTTAGACACCTTGTAC.

Judged by abundance, this clone is large. Genes and germline are mouse. The CDR3 is cut off 1 residue early in the read; its end comes from the germline J gene. This chain connects TRBV14 to TRBJ2-1; no definite D call. The CDR3 has 12 residues. The V gene lost 6 bases and the J gene lost 3 bases, with 7 bases spanning the gap. Looked up from germline, CDR1 is SGHDT and CDR2 is FRDEAV. The CDR3 loop reads CASTHSYAEQFF. CDR3 DNA, as far as it was read: TGTGCCAGCACTCATAGCTATGCTGAGCAGTTC.

The sample holds a few counts of this clone. Mouse gene names apply. The read ends 1 residue before the CDR3 terminus; that terminus is restored from the germline J gene. J is TRBJ2-7 and V is TRBV5; no firm D call. In germline, CDR1 is LGHNA, CDR2 YNLKQL (reference sequence). V was pared by 0 bases and J by 4 bases, with 4 bases between. CDR3 size: 12 residues. The chain's CDR3 is CASSQDKYEQYF. The CDR3 bases that were read are TGTGCCAGCAGCCAAGATAAATATGAACAGTAC.

This clone was observed a handful of times. Genes here carry mouse names. The CDR3 end is not reached by the read, which stops 1 residue before it; the germline J gene fills it in. The rearrangement links TRBV5 to TRBJ2-7, with 11 bases fitting TRBD2. Germline lookup yields CDR1 LGHNA and CDR2 YNLKQL (reference sequence). This CDR3 contains 13 residues. V trimming: 6 bases; J trimming: 6 bases; junction bases outside the gene matches: 4. The CDR3 spells CASRDWGGREQYF. CDR3 DNA, as far as it was read: TGTGCCAGCAGAGACTGGGGGGGGCGTGAACAGTAC.

Within the sample, this clone is medium-sized. Gene names refer to mouse genes. The read terminates 1 residue ahead of where the CDR3 ends, so the germline J gene completes it. This rearrangement joins TRBV16 to TRBJ2-7; TRBD2 is a possible D gene (5 bases). V was pared by 1 base and J by 3 bases, with 7 bases between. Germline CDR1 is SGHSA and CDR2 is FRNQAP. CDR3 length: 13 residues. This CDR3 is CASSLVGVYEQYF. The part of the CDR3 DNA that was read is TGTGCAAGCAGCTTAGTTGGGGTCTATGAACAGTAC.

In the case of this clone: The gene symbols are mouse symbols. Read data end 1 residue before the CDR3 end; the end is taken from the germline J gene. V gene TRBV3 combines with J gene TRBJ1-1; TRBD1 might be the D (6 bases). Deletions cut 2 bases from V and 0 bases from J, with 7 bases between. Germline assignment: CDR1 SNHLY and CDR2 FYNGKV (reference sequence). The CDR3 runs 14 residues. The DNA read from the CDR3 is TGTGCCAGCAGCTTAAAGGGGGCAAACACAGAAGTCTTC. Translated, it gives CASSLKGANTEVF. The entire CDR3 reads CASSLKGANTEVFF.

This clone appeared a few times. Mouse gene names and germline throughout. Read sequence stops 1 residue before the CDR3 end, and the germline J gene provides the missing end. The rearrangement links TRBV13-2 to TRBJ1-4; D is possibly TRBD1 (5 bases). V gave up 5 bases and J gave up 0 bases, with 8 bases separating them. The CDR3 is 14 residues long. Germline values: CDR1 NNHNN, CDR2 SYGAGS (reference sequence). CDR3 DNA (partial): TGTGCCAGCGGGACAGAAATTTCCAACGAAAGATTATTT. Translation gives CASGTEISNERLF. The full CDR3 sequence reads CASGTEISNERLFF.